This T cell receptor beta chain is drawn from a study of blood T cell repertoires in COVID-19. Overall study context: There were acute and convalescent COVID-19 samples, and they came from the United States, Italy and Spain. PBMCs, B-cell-depleted T cells, or T cells were the source of the cDNA or gDNA that made up the material.

The method was immunoSEQ multiplex PCR; TCRdb's version includes in-frame clones alone and lacks a portion of them. The table shows hundreds of thousands of clones, with 70% to 90% occurring only once. Unmatched junction bases numbered 11, after V lost 4 bases and J lost 8 bases. CDR3 length: 16 residues. Germline values: CDR1 SGHDT, CDR2 YYEEEE. Patients at the Seattle site were enrolled during active infection and followed longitudinally. This receptor was identified in a man in his forties or fifties with COVID-19, enrolled during active disease. This chain joins TRBV5-6 and TRBJ1-6, with 8 bases aligning to TRBD1. Sequenced input: peripheral blood. CDR3 nucleotides: TGTGCCAGCAGCCTTCGACCTACAGGGGGTGATTCACCCCTCCACTTT. Translated, it gives CASSLRPTGGDSPLHF.